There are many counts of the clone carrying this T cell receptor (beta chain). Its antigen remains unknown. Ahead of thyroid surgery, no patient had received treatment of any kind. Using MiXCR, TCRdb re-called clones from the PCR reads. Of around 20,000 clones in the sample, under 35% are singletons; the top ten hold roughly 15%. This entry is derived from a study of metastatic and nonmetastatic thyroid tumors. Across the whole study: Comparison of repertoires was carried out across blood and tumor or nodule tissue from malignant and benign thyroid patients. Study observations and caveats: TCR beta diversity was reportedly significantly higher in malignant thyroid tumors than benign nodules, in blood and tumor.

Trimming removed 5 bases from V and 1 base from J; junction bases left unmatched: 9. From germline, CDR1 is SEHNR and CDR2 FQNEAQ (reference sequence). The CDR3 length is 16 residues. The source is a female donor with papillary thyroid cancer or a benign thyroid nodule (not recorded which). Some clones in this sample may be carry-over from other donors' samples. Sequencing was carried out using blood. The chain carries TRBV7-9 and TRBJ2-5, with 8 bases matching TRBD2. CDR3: CASSRIAGRAQETQYF. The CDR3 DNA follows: TGTGCCAGCAGCCGAATAGCGGGGAGAGCCCAAGAGACCCAGTACTTC.